The 29 T cell receptor beta chains below all came from one sample that was sequenced in a study of tumor T cells in aggressive B-cell lymphoma. Libraries were prepared by immunoSEQ multiplex PCR; TCRdb keeps only in-frame clonotypes and omits some of them. The table includes about 2,200 clones, roughly 87% detected once. Source material: tumor tissue. These receptor sequences come from an adult with diffuse large B cell lymphoma.

The J gene is TRBJ1-2, the V gene TRBV27, with D possibly matching TRBD1 (5 bases). Germline CDR1 is MNHEY and CDR2 is SMNVEV (reference sequence). The V end was cut by 1 base, the J end by 7 bases, with 16 bases between. The CDR3 has 15 amino acids. The CDR3 region is CASSLLAGVAGGYTF. The DNA of the CDR3 is TGTGCCAGCAGTTTATTAGCGGGGGTAGCAGGTGGCTACACCTTC.

J is TRBJ1-1 and V is TRBV30; a possible D gene is TRBD1 (6 bases). The ends were cut back, 5 bases at V and 0 bases at J, with 10 bases in the middle. The CDR3 has 13 amino acids. CDR1 is GTSNPN, CDR2 SVGIG, per germline (reference sequence). The CDR3 bases are TGTGCCTGGGCCGAGGGGGTGAACACTGAAGCTTTCTTT. This sequence encodes CAWAEGVNTEAFF.

This clone came up a few times. This chain links TRBV4-2 with TRBJ1-2; TRBD1 agrees at 12 bases. Trimming removed 4 bases from V and 6 bases from J; junction bases left unmatched: 3. This CDR3 is 14 amino acids long. Germline V CDR1 and CDR2: LGHNA, YNFKEQ. Written as DNA, the CDR3 is TGTGCCAGCAGCCCGGGACAGGGGGCCGATGGCTACACCTTC. Encoded protein: CASSPGQGADGYTF.

The gene calls are TRBV7-9 and TRBJ2-5, with D uncertain. The closer fit of TRBJ2-7 to the DNA end suggests the J call may be wrong. Germline V gives CDR1 SEHNR, CDR2 FQNEAQ (reference sequence). The CDR3 extends over 12 amino acids. CDR3 region: CASSYRFNEQYF. Written as DNA, the CDR3 is TGTGCCAGCAGCTACCGCTTTAACGAGCAGTACTTC.

This chain links TRBV30 with TRBJ1-1, with 9 bases that match TRBD1. This CDR3 is built from 16 residues. CDR1 is GTSNPN and CDR2 is SVGIG in the germline V gene (reference sequence). With V trimmed by 7 bases and J by 4 bases, 16 bases remained unmatched. CDR3 coding DNA: TGTGCCTTTTCCGGGACAGGGAAACGTGATGGCACTGAAGCTTTCTTT. Translation: CAFSGTGKRDGTEAFF.

The chain recombines TRBV7-6 with TRBJ1-2; TRBD1 aligns across 8 bases. Germline-derived CDR1 and CDR2 are SGHVS and FNYEAQ. The CDR3 has 15 residues. The V gene end was trimmed by 5 bases and the J gene end by 4 bases; junction bases not matched to a gene: 9. The CDR3 DNA follows: TGTGCCAGCAGCCCCGAACCAGGGGGCAGCTATGGCTACACCTTC. It specifies CASSPEPGGSYGYTF. The variable domain in full, with the rest retrieved from reference TRBV7-6 and TRBJ1-2, is GAGVSQSPRYKVTKRGQDVALRCDPISGHVSLYWYRQALGQGPEFLTYFNYEAQQDKSGLPNDRFSAERPEGSISTLTIQRTEQRDSAMYRCASSPEPGGSYGYTFGSGTRLTVV.

The sample holds a few counts of this clone. This chain's CDR3 is CAISSGGQETQYF. As DNA, the CDR3 is TGTGCCATCAGTTCAGGGGGGCAAGAGACCCAGTACTTC. V gene TRBV10-3 combines with J gene TRBJ2-5, with D possibly matching TRBD1 (7 bases). The CDR3 is made up of 13 amino acids. Germline CDR1 reads ENHRY; CDR2 reads SYGVKD. Deletions cut 5 bases from V and 2 bases from J, with 9 bases between.

CDR3 sequence: CATSIGSRGNTEAFF. The DNA for the CDR3 is TGTGCCACCAGCATTGGGAGCAGGGGGAACACTGAAGCTTTCTTT. The chain combines TRBV15 with TRBJ1-1, with TRBD1 as a possible D gene (6 bases). Trimming took off 4 bases at V and 1 base at J, with 13 bases between the two ends. This CDR3 region has 15 residues. Germline assignment: CDR1 LNHNV and CDR2 YYDKDF (reference sequence).

V usage is TRBV4-2 and J usage is TRBJ1-3; no clear D gene. CDR1 is LGHNA and CDR2 is YNFKEQ in the germline V gene. V lost 8 bases, J lost 5 bases, and 13 bases lay in between. This CDR3 is built from 13 residues. The CDR3 spells CASRRNQRNTIYF. The CDR3 bases are TGTGCCAGCCGCAGGAACCAGAGAAACACCATATATTTT.

The rearrangement joins TRBV27 to TRBJ1-6, with D possibly TRBD1 on 6 matching bases. The CDR3 totals 12 residues. V lost 10 bases and J lost 10, with 14 bases in between. Germline-derived CDR1 and CDR2 are MNHEY and SMNVEV (reference sequence). The CDR3: CATRGGGSPLHF. Here the CDR3 DNA reads TGTGCCACCAGGGGAGGTGGATCACCCCTCCACTTT.

The chain links TRBV11-3 to TRBJ2-1; D call uncertain. Germline CDR1 and CDR2: SGHNT and YENEEA. This CDR3 spans 16 amino acids. The V gene lost 1 base and the J gene lost 0 bases, with 10 bases spanning the gap. DNA of the CDR3: TGTGCCAGCAGCTTAGGCACCTCTAGCTCCTACAATGAGCAGTTCTTC. It yields the protein CASSLGTSSSYNEQFF.

The rearrangement links TRBV7-9 to TRBJ2-7; D possibly corresponds to TRBD1 (6 bases). Germline V CDR1 and CDR2: SEHNR, FQNEAQ (reference sequence). This CDR3 comprises 17 residues. Trimming took 5 bases from V and 0 from J, leaving 20 bases between them. The CDR3 protein is CASSPSQDRTSSYEQYF. Here the CDR3 DNA reads TGTGCCAGCAGCCCCTCACAGGACAGAACCTCCTCCTACGAGCAGTACTTC. Complete variable domain (other parts from reference TRBV7-9 and TRBJ2-7): DTGVSQNPRHKITKRGQNVTFRCDPISEHNRLYWYRQTLGQGPEFLTYFQNEAQLEKSRLLSDRFSAERPKGSFSTLEIQRTEQGDSAMYLCASSPSQDRTSSYEQYFGPGTRLTVT.

The chain employs TRBV6-6 and TRBJ1-5; possible D gene TRBD1, 6 bases. The ends were cut back, 2 bases at V and 2 bases at J, with 13 bases in the middle. Germline loops: CDR1 MNHNY, CDR2 SVGAGI (reference sequence). This CDR3 is 16 amino acids long. The chain's CDR3 is CASSYATGSGNQPQHF. CDR3 in DNA: TGTGCCAGCAGTTACGCTACAGGGAGTGGCAATCAGCCCCAGCATTTT.

The J gene is TRBJ2-1, the V gene TRBV5-1; the D gene is possibly TRBD2 (6 bases). The CDR3 has 14 residues. Trimming removed 0 bases from V and 5 bases from J, with 9 bases in between. CDR1 is SGHRS and CDR2 is YFSETQ in the germline V gene. CDR3 loop: CASSLGLANNEQFF. DNA for the CDR3: TGCGCCAGCAGCTTGGGTCTAGCGAACAATGAGCAGTTCTTC.

The chain recombines TRBV19 with TRBJ1-5; D not certain. Per the germline V gene, CDR1 is LNHDA and CDR2 is SQIVND (reference sequence). The CDR3 is 15 residues long. V gave up 3 bases and J gave up 2 bases, with 11 bases separating them. CDR3 loop: CASSIFAGGNQPQHF. Here the CDR3 DNA reads TGTGCCAGTAGTATCTTCGCCGGGGGCAATCAGCCCCAGCATTTT.

The chain links TRBV19 to TRBJ1-1, with TRBD1 matching over 10 bases. Germline-derived CDR1 and CDR2 are LNHDA and SQIVND (reference sequence). V dropped 8 bases and J dropped 4; count of bases not matched to a gene: 7. This CDR3 has 14 residues. The CDR3: CASGGQGRGTEAFF. In DNA, the CDR3 is TGTGCCAGTGGGGGACAGGGGAGAGGCACTGAAGCTTTCTTT.

J is TRBJ2-1 and V is TRBV29-1, with D perhaps TRBD2 (5 bases). Trimming stripped 2 bases from V and 8 bases from J, with 16 bases between. This CDR3 comprises 14 residues. The germline V gene encodes CDR1 SQVTM and CDR2 ANQGSEA. CDR3 bases: TGCAGCGTTGAAACGCTGGGAGAAGGCGATGAGCAGTTCTTC. Its protein is CSVETLGEGDEQFF.

The J gene is TRBJ2-1, the V gene TRBV10-3; D gene unclear. The germline V gene encodes CDR1 ENHRY and CDR2 SYGVKD. The CDR3 is made up of 17 amino acids. Trimming left V 0 bases short and J 0 bases short, with 12 bases between. The CDR3 reads CAISESPTISSYNEQFF. The CDR3 nucleotides are TGTGCCATCAGTGAGTCACCTACTATTAGCTCCTACAATGAGCAGTTCTTC.

The rearrangement joins TRBV5-1 to TRBJ1-6; weak D call: TRBD1 (5 bases). Trimming took 0 bases from V and 7 from J, leaving 20 bases between them. CDR3 length: 18 residues. Germline V gene lookup returns CDR1 SGHRS and CDR2 YFSETQ. The CDR3 coding sequence is TGCGCCAGCAGCTTGGCCCAGGGAGGGGCCTCTTTCAATTCACCCCTCCACTTT. As protein: CASSLAQGGASFNSPLHF.

The V and J genes are TRBV9 and TRBJ2-2, with 12 bases that match TRBD2. Germline values: CDR1 SGDLS, CDR2 YYNGEE. This CDR3 spans 17 amino acids. V trimming: 4 bases; J trimming: 8 bases; junction bases outside the gene matches: 12. In nucleotides, the CDR3 is TGTGCCAGCAGCCGACGCAGGGGACTAGCGGGCGGTGGGGAGCTGTTTTTT. Translating it yields CASSRRRGLAGGGELFF.

The V call is TRBV5-1, the J call TRBJ2-7; D unclear. CDR1 is SGHRS and CDR2 is YFSETQ in the germline V gene. Trimming shortened V by 0 bases and J by 2 bases, and 6 bases separated the two germline ends. The CDR3 is 13 amino acids. CDR3 loop: CASSLAQAYEQYF. CDR3 DNA: TGCGCCAGCAGCTTGGCTCAGGCCTACGAGCAGTACTTC.

The chain employs TRBV5-5 and TRBJ2-2, with D perhaps matching TRBD2 (5 bases). The CDR3 is made up of 14 amino acids. With 3 bases removed from V and 1 base from J, the gap between germline ends came to 7 bases. The V gene's germline CDR1 is SGHKS and CDR2 YYEKEE (reference sequence). The CDR3 DNA sequence: TGTGCCAGCAGCTACCGGGGGAACACCGGGGAGCTGTTTTTT. Protein sequence: CASSYRGNTGELFF.

The genes are TRBV29-1 and TRBJ2-2; maybe TRBD2 (6 bases). The CDR3 length is 12 residues. V shed 5 bases and J shed 7 bases, with 11 bases lying between them. Per the germline V gene, CDR1 is SQVTM and CDR2 is ANQGSEA. The CDR3 spells CSVLGTGGELFF. The DNA of the CDR3 is TGCAGCGTTCTAGGGACTGGCGGGGAGCTGTTTTTT.

The V gene is TRBV9, the J gene TRBJ2-5; TRBD2 aligns across 12 bases. The CDR3 is 17 residues long. Unmatched junction bases numbered 12, after V lost 4 bases and J lost 5 bases. CDR1 and CDR2 from the germline V gene are SGDLS and YYNGEE. CDR3 sequence (DNA): TGTGCCAGCAGCCCCCGACTAGCGGGAGTTGGGAAGGAGACCCAGTACTTC. It codes for CASSPRLAGVGKETQYF.

The chain combines TRBV19 with TRBJ2-2; 11 bases agree with TRBD2. Per germline, CDR1 LNHDA and CDR2 SQIVND (reference sequence). The length of the CDR3 is 17 residues. V gave up 2 bases and J gave up 5 bases; unmatched junction bases: 7. The CDR3 DNA reads as TGTGCCAGTAGTATACACACTAGCGGGAGTGCTACCGGGGAGCTGTTTTTT. This encodes CASSIHTSGSATGELFF.

The genes are TRBV13 and TRBJ2-7, with TRBD2 matching over 9 bases. The CDR3 has 15 amino acids. Germline V lookup: CDR1 PRHDT, CDR2 FYEKMQ (reference sequence). V trimming: 2 bases; J trimming: 2 bases; junction bases outside the gene matches: 4. DNA for the CDR3: TGTGCCAGCAGCTTAAGGGGCGGGAGGGCCTACGAGCAGTACTTC. Translated, it gives CASSLRGGRAYEQYF.

V usage is TRBV19 and J usage is TRBJ2-1; 8 bases are a match to TRBD1. CDR1 is LNHDA, CDR2 SQIVND, per germline (reference sequence). J gave up 5 bases and V 6 bases, and 9 bases lay outside the gene matches. The CDR3 runs 15 residues. This chain's CDR3 is CASRSPGQVDNEQFF. CDR3 nucleotides: TGTGCCAGTAGGTCTCCGGGACAGGTGGACAATGAGCAGTTCTTC.

The chain has TRBV11-2 and TRBJ2-3; D might be TRBD2 (7 bases). In germline, CDR1 is SGHAT, CDR2 FQNNGV. V was shortened by 1 base and J by 6 bases, with 14 bases between the two germline ends. CDR3 size: 15 residues. DNA for the CDR3: TGTGCCAGCAGCTTAGCGGGGGCCGGGGGGGATACGCAGTATTTT. Its protein product is CASSLAGAGGDTQYF.

The CDR3 region is CASSRGQGFGEQFF. The CDR3 nucleotides are TGTGCCAGCAGCCGGGGACAGGGGTTCGGAGAGCAGTTCTTC. The chain links TRBV5-6 to TRBJ2-1, with 10 positions matching TRBD1. Trimming took 4 bases from V and 10 from J; bases not matched to a gene: 8. This CDR3 spans 14 amino acids. Per germline, CDR1 SGHDT and CDR2 YYEEEE.